Sequencing of this TCR beta chain was carried out in a study of blood T cell repertoires in COVID-19. About the study: The cDNA or gDNA used as material had been derived from T cells, B-cell-depleted T cells, or PBMCs.

Authors' methods: From reference gene primer amplification, estimates of nucleated cell counts were derived. Sequencing was performed with immunoSEQ multiplex PCR; in TCRdb, only in-frame clones are kept and a portion is missing. D and trimming were read from the DNA, whereas the V and J calls and clone size are those reported in that table. Of over 90,000 clones listed, about 92% are singletons. The germline V and J ends were trimmed by 4 bases and 6 bases, with 22 bases remaining between them. The CDR3 is made up of 17 amino acids. CDR1 is LGHDT, CDR2 YNNKEL, per germline (reference sequence). The chain employs TRBV3-1 (or the pseudogene TRBV3-2) and TRBJ2-1; D is possibly TRBD2 (7 bases). The sample comprised peripheral blood. The receptor comes from a woman older than 75 in a cohort sampled during active COVID-19. The CDR3 here is CASSPFGGGAQSNEQFF. CDR3 nucleotides: TGTGCCAGCAGCCCGTTTGGTGGGGGGGCGCAGAGCAATGAGCAGTTCTTC.